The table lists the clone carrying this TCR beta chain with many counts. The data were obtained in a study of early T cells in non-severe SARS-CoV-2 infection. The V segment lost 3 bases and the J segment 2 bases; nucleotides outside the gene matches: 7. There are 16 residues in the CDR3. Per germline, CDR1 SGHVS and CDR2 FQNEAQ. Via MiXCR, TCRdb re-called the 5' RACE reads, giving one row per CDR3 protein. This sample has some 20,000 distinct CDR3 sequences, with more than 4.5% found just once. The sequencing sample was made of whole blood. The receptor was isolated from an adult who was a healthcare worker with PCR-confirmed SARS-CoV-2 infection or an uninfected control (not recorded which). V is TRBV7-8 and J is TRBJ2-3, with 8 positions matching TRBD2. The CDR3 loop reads CASSLSGRAPTDTQYF. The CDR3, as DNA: TGTGCCAGCAGCTTGTCCGGGAGGGCTCCCACAGATACGCAGTATTTT.